This T cell receptor (beta chain) is from a study of tumor-infiltrating lymphocytes in primary liver carcinoma. Production of TCR beta cDNA used around 0.45 ug total RNA together with a constant-region primer. Library construction for TCR beta comprised three nested multiplex PCR rounds performed with slightly modified ARM-PCR. Primers for the first two PCR rounds were TRBV1-TRBV30 forward primers and a C-beta reverse primer (about 11 cycles per round). TCRdb re-analysed the multiplex PCR reads in MiXCR, keeping a single row per CDR3 protein. The sample shows some 180,000 distinct CDR3 sequences, roughly 60% of them seen only once. Extraction also yielded germline DNA, while blood RNA was obtained from unsorted whole blood. Points on this clonotype: A read error may produce the germline difference seen at one junction end.

The CDR3 has 14 amino acids. Germline V gene data show CDR1 as WSHSY and CDR2 as SAAADI. This TCR was recovered from a man aged 40-50 years with primary liver carcinoma and hepatitis B virus infection. V usage is TRBV10-2 and J usage is TRBJ2-1; D might be TRBD1 or TRBD2, each matching 5 bases. Sample: peripheral blood. The CDR3 DNA is TGTGCCAGCAGAATGCCTAAAAGTGGGGGTGAGCAGTTCTTC. Amino acids: CASRMPKSGGEQFF.